The 21 T cell receptor beta chains presented below share a single source sample, sequenced in a study of cytomegalovirus exposure and HLA in healthy donors. This PCR relied on a set of 60 Vbeta primers and 13 Jbeta primers. Repertoires were generated with immunoSEQ multiplex PCR, while TCRdb's copy carries only in-frame clones and drops some. This sample yields some 140,000 clones, of which about 85% are seen a single time; under 8.5% belongs to the top ten. The material sequenced was PBMCs. Every receptor here comes from a woman aged 25 to 45 in good health and CMV-seropositive.

This clone occurred once. The chain carries TRBV25-1 and TRBJ2-5, with a possible D match to TRBD2 (5 bases). The germline CDR1 and CDR2 sequences are MGHDK and SYGVNS. The CDR3 is made up of 12 amino acids. Deletions cut 1 base from V and 5 bases from J, with 5 bases between. CDR3 DNA: TGTGCCAGCAGTGAATGGAGGGAGACCCAGTACTTC. Translation: CASSEWRETQYF.

This chain joins TRBV5-5 and TRBJ1-3; 9 bases align to TRBD1. Trimming took 7 bases from V and 9 from J; bases not matched to a gene: 8. CDR3 length: 13 amino acids. The V gene's germline CDR1 is SGHKS and CDR2 YYEKEE (reference sequence). The chain's CDR3 is CASGVQGAATIYF. The CDR3 region has the DNA TGTGCCAGCGGGGTACAGGGGGCAGCCACCATATATTTT.

This chain links TRBV25-1 with TRBJ1-1; D may be TRBD1 (5 bases). Trimming removed 6 bases from V and 10 bases from J, with 12 bases in between. Germline CDR1 is MGHDK and CDR2 is SYGVNS. The CDR3 covers 11 residues. The CDR3 here is CASRGGVRAFF. The CDR3 nucleotides are TGTGCCAGCAGGGGGGGGGTTCGAGCTTTCTTT.

The gene calls are TRBV5-1 and TRBJ1-5; 8 bases are shared with TRBD1. The ends lost 1 base at V and 0 bases at J; junction bases unmatched: 0. The CDR3 is 15 amino acids. Germline CDR1 and CDR2: SGHRS and YFSETQ. The CDR3 DNA sequence: TGCGCCAGCAGCTTGACAGGGGGTAGCAATCAGCCCCAGCATTTT. This encodes CASSLTGGSNQPQHF. Together with reference TRBV5-1 and TRBJ1-5, the CDR3 gives the full variable domain: KAGVTQTPRYLIKTRGQQVTLSCSPISGHRSVSWYQQTPGQGLQFLFEYFSETQRNKGNFPGRFSGRQFSNSRSEMNVSTLELGDSALYLCASSLTGGSNQPQHFGDGTRLSIL.

The chain employs TRBV6-1 and TRBJ2-1; 7 nucleotides match TRBD2. The CDR3 runs to 17 residues. CDR1 and CDR2 (germline): MNHNS, SASEGT. The trim removed 4 bases at V and 3 bases at J, leaving 12 bases unmatched. The CDR3, as DNA: TGTGCCAGCAGTGGGGGTCCCGGACTAGGCCTCTACAATGAGCAGTTCTTC. It encodes CASSGGPGLGLYNEQFF.

This clone rates as medium-sized. The V and J genes are TRBV28 and TRBJ2-7; TRBD1 agrees at 7 bases. Germline CDR1 is MDHEN and CDR2 is SYDVKM. The CDR3 contains 16 residues. The V segment lost 6 bases and the J segment 5 bases; nucleotides outside the gene matches: 16. CDR3 residues: CASSSLLLARGNEQYF. The CDR3 DNA reads TGTGCCAGCAGCTCGTTGTTGCTCGCCAGGGGGAACGAGCAGTACTTC.

This clone was detected only once. The V call is TRBV2, the J call TRBJ1-1; no definite D call. Germline CDR1 and CDR2: SNHLY and FYNNEI. The ends were cut back, 4 bases at V and 7 bases at J, with 13 bases in the middle. The length of the CDR3 is 13 residues. The CDR3 sequence is CASSVEGSLEAFF. The CDR3 region has the DNA TGTGCCAGCAGTGTAGAGGGTTCCCTTGAAGCTTTCTTT.

The chain employs TRBV6-5 and TRBJ1-1; 8 bases are a match to TRBD1. V shed 6 bases, J shed 3 bases, and the junction held 3 bases outside the gene matches. Germline CDR1 MNHEY, CDR2 SVGAGI. The CDR3 covers 13 residues. CDR3 in DNA: TGTGCCAGCAGCAGGACAGGGTACACTGAAGCTTTCTTT. It is translated as CASSRTGYTEAFF.

V and J are TRBV6-1 and TRBJ1-1; D uncertain. The CDR3 sequence is 15 residues long. Deletions cut 7 bases from V and 4 bases from J, with 19 bases between. Germline assignment: CDR1 MNHNS and CDR2 SASEGT. The CDR3 nucleotides read TGTGCCAGCACTAGAGACCCCATGAGCGTCACTGAAGCTTTCTTT. It yields the protein CASTRDPMSVTEAFF.

The V call is TRBV10-3, the J call TRBJ2-1; 11 bases fit TRBD2. This CDR3 has 15 amino acids. V shed 1 base and J 7 bases; nucleotides not matched to a gene: 3. Looked up from germline, CDR1 is ENHRY and CDR2 is SYGVKD. CDR3: CAISELAGGSNEQFF. The CDR3 DNA reads as TGTGCCATCAGTGAGTTAGCGGGGGGGTCAAATGAGCAGTTCTTC.

V and J are TRBV2 and TRBJ1-2; D might be TRBD1 (5 bases). With 6 bases removed from V and 7 bases from J, the gap between germline ends came to 15 bases. The CDR3 sequence is 13 residues long. Germline assignment: CDR1 SNHLY and CDR2 FYNNEI. The DNA of the CDR3 is TGTGCCAGCAGGGCGGGACGAGAAGCTGGCTACACCTTC. It codes for CASRAGREAGYTF.

The genes are TRBV11-3 and TRBJ2-5; D uncertain. The J call may be mistaken, given a closer DNA end match to TRBJ2-7. The V gene's germline CDR1 is SGHNT and CDR2 YENEEA. The CDR3 consists of 14 residues. The CDR3 loop reads CASSLGAGSYEQYF. For the CDR3, the DNA is TGTGCCAGCAGCTTAGGGGCCGGCTCCTACGAGCAGTACTTC.

The genes are TRBV19 and TRBJ2-7, with 10 positions matching TRBD1. The CDR3 spans 15 residues. After removal of 5 bases from V and 2 bases from J, the junction contained 6 bases not matched to a gene. Germline CDR1 reads LNHDA; CDR2 reads SQIVND (reference sequence). The CDR3: CASSPGTGVPYEQYF. DNA for the CDR3: TGTGCCAGTAGTCCCGGGACAGGGGTCCCCTACGAGCAGTACTTC.

A single count supports this clone. The rearrangement joins TRBV27 to TRBJ2-5; D might be TRBD2 (7 bases). Germline V CDR1 and CDR2: MNHEY, SMNVEV (reference sequence). The CDR3 spans 14 residues. Trimming pared 2 bases from V and 4 bases from J, leaving 11 bases between. CDR3 nucleotide sequence: TGTGCCAGCAGTTTAGGGGGGGGCCGAGAGACCCAGTACTTC. As protein: CASSLGGGRETQYF.

CDR3 coding DNA: TGTGCCAGCAGTCCACTGACAGGGCCCAATCAGCCCCAGCATTTT. This gives the protein CASSPLTGPNQPQHF. V gene TRBV6-5 combines with J gene TRBJ1-5, with 7 bases lining up with TRBD1. V was pared by 5 bases and J by 3 bases, with 7 bases of the junction left unmatched. This CDR3 contains 15 residues. Germline assignment: CDR1 MNHEY and CDR2 SVGAGI.

CDR3 nucleotide sequence: TGTGCCAGCAGCTTTGGAGGGTTAGAGACCCAGTACTTC. Its protein is CASSFGGLETQYF. This chain joins TRBV11-2 and TRBJ2-5; TRBD2 is a possible D gene (6 bases). Germline V gene lookup returns CDR1 SGHAT and CDR2 FQNNGV. V lost 3 bases and J lost 4, with 9 bases in between. The CDR3 totals 13 residues. Using reference TRBV11-2 and TRBJ2-5 for the parts outside the CDR3, the full variable domain is EAGVAQSPRYKIIEKRQSVAFWCNPISGHATLYWYQQILGQGPKLLIQFQNNGVVDDSQLPKDRFSAERLKGVDSTLKIQPAKLEDSAVYLCASSFGGLETQYFGPGTRLLVL.

The chain carries TRBV28 and TRBJ1-2; no clear D gene. Germline V gene lookup returns CDR1 MDHEN and CDR2 SYDVKM. This CDR3 comprises 15 residues. Trimming pared 2 bases from V and 6 bases from J, leaving 16 bases between. CDR3 sequence: CASSLGPSPLNGYTF. The CDR3 DNA sequence: TGTGCCAGCAGTTTAGGCCCCTCCCCTCTTAATGGCTACACCTTC.

This clone has more than one count but fewer than ten. The chain recombines TRBV28 with TRBJ2-1; TRBD1 matches 8 bases. V trimming: 6 bases; J trimming: 4 bases; junction bases outside the gene matches: 8. There are 15 residues in the CDR3. Germline CDR1 MDHEN, CDR2 SYDVKM. CDR3 bases: TGTGCCAGCAGCTCCCTGGGACAGGCGTACAATGAGCAGTTCTTC. It yields the protein CASSSLGQAYNEQFF.

The rearrangement joins TRBV28 to TRBJ2-7; possible D gene TRBD2, 5 bases. In germline, CDR1 is MDHEN, CDR2 SYDVKM. The CDR3 is 13 amino acids. The V and J ends lost 2 bases and 4 bases respectively, with 9 bases between them. The CDR3, as DNA: TGTGCCAGCAGTTTAGACGGGAATTACGAGCAGTACTTC. Amino acid sequence: CASSLDGNYEQYF. The full variable domain, its missing parts supplied by reference TRBV28 and TRBJ2-7, is DVKVTQSSRYLVKRTGEKVFLECVQDMDHENMFWYRQDPGLGLRLIYFSYDVKMKEKGDIPEGYSVSREKKERFSLILESASTNQTSMYLCASSLDGNYEQYFGPGTRLTVT.

The rearrangement uses TRBV28 and TRBJ1-4; D is ambiguous. The CDR3 extends over 15 amino acids. Germline-derived CDR1 and CDR2 are MDHEN and SYDVKM. Trimming took off 5 bases at V and 2 bases at J, with 12 bases between the two ends. The CDR3: CASSVAGPTNEKLFF. In nucleotides, the CDR3 is TGTGCCAGCAGTGTAGCCGGCCCTACTAATGAAAAACTGTTTTTT.

This chain joins TRBV9 and TRBJ2-2; 7 bases line up with TRBD1. After removal of 4 bases from V and 5 bases from J, the junction contained 11 bases not matched to a gene. The CDR3 length is 16 residues. Looked up from germline, CDR1 is SGDLS and CDR2 is YYNGEE. The CDR3 region is CASSSQGDIRTGELFF. DNA of the CDR3: TGTGCCAGCAGCTCTCAGGGGGACATTCGGACCGGGGAGCTGTTTTTT.